This T cell receptor beta chain was sequenced for a study of radiotherapy plus CTLA-4 blockade in lung cancer. In germline, CDR1 is SGHVS, CDR2 FQNEAQ. The CDR3 length is 12 residues. V dropped 1 base and J dropped 6 bases, with 7 bases sitting between them. Clones were sequenced by immunoSEQ multiplex PCR, and TCRdb holds only the in-frame ones, with some missing. The data hold approximately 73,000 clones, with roughly 87% observed a single time. This specimen consisted of peripheral blood, obtained from a patient treated with radiotherapy plus ipilimumab. The chain recombines TRBV7-8 with TRBJ2-7; D not certain. The source is a human donor with non-small cell lung cancer that progressed on radiotherapy plus ipilimumab. The CDR3 DNA is TGTGCCAGCAGCTTAGTAGGGTCCGAGCAGTACGTC. Translating gives CASSLVGSEQYV.